These T cell receptor beta chains were read from a single sample in a study of cytomegalovirus exposure and HLA in healthy donors. This table comes from immunoSEQ multiplex PCR, and its TCRdb copy is limited to in-frame clones, with some not included. The repertoire holds 130,000 to 150,000 clones, with approximately 80% as singletons. The sequenced sample was PBMCs. Receptors were obtained from a woman aged 18-35 years in good health and CMV-seropositive. Each CDR3 is given with its conserved first and last residue. The order of the fields is J gene, V gene, D gene, CDR3 length, CDR3 protein. D genes are given only for firm matches.

TRBJ2-2	TRBV4-3	TRBD1	17	CASSQEGLAGGTGELFF
TRBJ2-2	TRBV5-1	.	13	CASSPLGTGELFF
TRBJ2-7	TRBV7-6	.	14	CASNTGSPQGEQYF
TRBJ2-1	TRBV4-3	TRBD1	20	CASSQPRGREGFSSYNEQFF
TRBJ2-5	TRBV2	.	11	CASSEIGTQYF
TRBJ2-5	TRBV5-4	TRBD1	17	CASSSDRVERDQETQYF
TRBJ2-5	TRBV2	.	13	CASSSSPQETQYF
TRBJ2-3	TRBV9	.	17	CASSPKAGDGRTDTQYF
TRBJ2-7	TRBV4-3	TRBD2	17	CASSVTSGGEGIDEQYF
TRBJ2-2	TRBV6-1	TRBD1	15	CASTEGQPNTGELFF
TRBJ1-6	TRBV6-1	TRBD1	13	CASSERQGGPLHF
TRBJ1-5	TRBV6-5	.	15	CASRRNRDGYQPQHF
TRBJ1-2	TRBV7-2	TRBD1	14	CASSAPGGSYGYTF
TRBJ1-1	TRBV28	.	11	CASSFRNEAFF
TRBJ2-4	TRBV5-4	TRBD2	18	CASSLGLAGGPAKNIQYF
TRBJ2-7	TRBV7-2	.	14	CASSPRDNPYEQYF
TRBJ1-4	TRBV6-1	TRBD1	13	CASGDRGVEKLFF
TRBJ1-2	TRBV19	TRBD1	13	CASSPRTGDGYTF
TRBJ1-2	TRBV25-1	.	13	CASSAGVPYGYTF
TRBJ2-1	TRBV11-2	TRBD2	18	CASRGTSGGSWNGNEQFF
TRBJ2-2	TRBV5-1	TRBD1	14	CASSFRTGTGELFF
TRBJ2-2	TRBV6-4	.	15	CASSDSTQGPGELFF
TRBJ2-5	TRBV25-1	TRBD1	14	CASGGDRGQETQYF
TRBJ1-1	TRBV19	TRBD1	16	CASFRKGASADTEAFF
TRBJ2-1	TRBV5-5	TRBD2	16	CASSRLAGGRNNEQFF
TRBJ2-7	TRBV7-9	.	13	CASSLAGGYEQYF
TRBJ1-1	TRBV4-3	.	14	CASSHTPGLGEAFF
TRBJ2-5	TRBV5-1	TRBD2	15	CASSLPASGQETQYF
TRBJ2-3	TRBV5-4	.	15	CASSPRTTSTDTQYF
TRBJ1-5	TRBV5-6	.	14	CASTLGRGNQPQHF
TRBJ1-2	TRBV19	.	13	CASKEGGHYGYTF
TRBJ1-1	TRBV6-6	.	14	CASGGITVNTEAFF
TRBJ2-3	TRBV12-5	TRBD1	16	CASGGTGGRLTDTQYF
TRBJ2-1	TRBV5-6	TRBD1	15	CASSSRQGGYNEQFF
TRBJ2-7	TRBV30	.	12	CAWSGGNYEQYF
TRBJ1-6	TRBV11-2	.	12	CASSSGGSPLHF
TRBJ2-2	TRBV27	.	14	CASRLGQNTGELFF
TRBJ1-5	TRBV10-1	TRBD1	18	CASSPGTGTALSNQPQHF
TRBJ2-2	TRBV5-8	TRBD2	15	CASSLGTSYTGELFF
TRBJ2-1	TRBV5-5	TRBD1	14	CASSLITGDREQFF
TRBJ2-5	TRBV5-1	.	14	CASSLEGESETQYF
TRBJ2-2	TRBV9	TRBD1	16	CASSPNRGQGTGELFF
TRBJ1-4	TRBV13	TRBD1	15	CASSIDRGTNEKLFF
TRBJ2-3	TRBV27	.	14	CASSIVTGSDTQYF
TRBJ1-4	TRBV7-9	TRBD1	14	CASSLRQGGEKLFF
TRBJ1-4	TRBV19	.	14	CASSMMLGREKLFF
TRBJ2-7	TRBV1	.	18	CTSSQDPKASGSLYEQYF
TRBJ1-5	TRBV7-2	TRBD1	15	CASSGGTGSNQPQHF
TRBJ2-7	TRBV6-1	.	13	CASSGGHTYEQYF
TRBJ2-7	TRBV7-6	TRBD2	16	CASSPATSGGLYEQYF
TRBJ1-2	TRBV6-6	TRBD1	15	CASSYLDRGNYGYTF
TRBJ2-3	TRBV19	.	12	CASSQATDTQYF